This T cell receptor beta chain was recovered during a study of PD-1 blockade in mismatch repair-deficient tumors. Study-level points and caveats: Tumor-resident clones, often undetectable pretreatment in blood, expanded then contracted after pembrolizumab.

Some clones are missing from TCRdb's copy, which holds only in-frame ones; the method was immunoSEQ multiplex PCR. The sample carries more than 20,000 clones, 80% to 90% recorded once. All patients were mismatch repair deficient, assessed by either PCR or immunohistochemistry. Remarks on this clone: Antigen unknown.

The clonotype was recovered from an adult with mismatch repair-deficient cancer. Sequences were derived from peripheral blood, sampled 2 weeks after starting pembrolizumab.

Here the CDR3 reads CASSLSGLRDRSRTGELFF. The CDR3 DNA is TGTGCCAGCAGTTTATCCGGTTTGAGGGACAGGTCTCGCACCGGGGAGCTGTTTTTT. This chain links TRBV28 with TRBJ2-2; 8 nucleotides match TRBD1. The V gene end was trimmed by 1 base and the J gene end by 4 bases; junction bases not matched to a gene: 14. Germline CDR1 is MDHEN and CDR2 is SYDVKM. This CDR3 has 19 amino acids.